A selection of T cell receptor beta chains follows, all from one sample in a study of T cells in Graves' hyperthyroidism and ophthalmopathy. In TCRdb, the multiplex PCR reads were re-called with MiXCR into one record per CDR3 protein. The sample has 600,000 or so distinct CDR3 sequences, 13% to 15% seen once. What was sequenced was blood. These receptors originate from a woman younger than 35 with Graves' ophthalmopathy. Both conserved end residues are part of each CDR3. A D gene is named only where the DNA matches it firmly. Clone size is given for some rows only: seen once, a few or many times, or a class if the clone is expanded.

TGTGCCAGCAGCCCACAGCCTAACTATGGCTACACCTTC | CASSPQPNYGYTF | many | TRBJ1-2 | - | TRBV7-3
TGTGCCAGCAGCGTAGGATACAGCTCTGGAAACACCATATATTTT | CASSVGYSSGNTIYF | many | TRBJ1-3 | - | TRBV9
TGTGCCAGCAGTGACCAAGCGGACTCTGGAAACACCATATATTTT | CASSDQADSGNTIYF | - | TRBJ1-3 | - | TRBV7-9
TGTGCCAGCAGCCTAAGAACGACAGGGATGAACACTGAAGCTTTCTTT | CASSLRTTGMNTEAFF | many | TRBJ1-1 | TRBD1 | TRBV27
TGTGCCAGCAGCGTACGGCTAGCCAATGAGCAGTTCTTC | CASSVRLANEQFF | - | TRBJ2-1 | - | TRBV11-3
TGTGCCAGCAGCCCGAGAAGGGCGGGACTAGCGGTCACAGATACGCAGTATTTT | CASSPRRAGLAVTDTQYF | few | TRBJ2-3 | TRBD2 | TRBV3-1
TGTGCCAGCAGACCCGGACAGTCCTACGAGCAGTACTTC | CASRPGQSYEQYF | many | TRBJ2-7 | - | TRBV28
TGTGCCAGCAGCCACGGGACTACTACCTACGAGCAGTACTTC | CASSHGTTTYEQYF | many | TRBJ2-7 | TRBD2 | TRBV5-8
TGTGCCAGCAGCTTAGAGGGGACATTACTGGGGACTGAAGCTTTCTTT | CASSLEGTLLGTEAFF | once | TRBJ1-1 | - | TRBV7-2
TGTGCCATCAGTGACCTAGGACAGGGGGCAACCTACGAGCAGTACTTC | CAISDLGQGATYEQYF | - | TRBJ2-7 | TRBD1 | TRBV10-3
TGTGCCAGCAGCCCCGGAAGGGGCGATACCGGGGAGCTGTTTTTT | CASSPGRGDTGELFF | - | TRBJ2-2 | - | TRBV11-2
TGCAGCGCGACCGTGAACACCGGGGAGCTGTTTTTT | CSATVNTGELFF | many | TRBJ2-2 | - | TRBV29-1
TGTGCCAGCACAAAATCAGGGGAAACTACCGGGGAGCTGTTTTTT | CASTKSGETTGELFF | many | TRBJ2-2 | - | TRBV12-3/TRBV12-4
TGTGCCAGCTCACGGGACGACGGGTATGGCTACACCTTC | CASSRDDGYGYTF | many | TRBJ1-2 | - | TRBV18
TGCAGTGCTAGAGGCGGACAGGGGCGAACCTACGAGCAGTACTTC | CSARGGQGRTYEQYF | - | TRBJ2-7 | TRBD1 | TRBV20-1
TGTGCCATCAGCGTGACAGGGGACAATCAGCCCCAGCATTTT | CAISVTGDNQPQHF | many | TRBJ1-5 | TRBD1 | TRBV10-3
TGCAGCGTTCGCAGGGGACCCGAGCAGTACTTC | CSVRRGPEQYF | many | TRBJ2-7 | - | TRBV29-1
TGCAGTGCTAGAGATCCCCAGGGTATTGGATCACCCCTCCACTTT | CSARDPQGIGSPLHF | many | TRBJ1-6 | - | TRBV20-1
TGTGCCATCGGACTAGCGGGAGAGGGTGCCGGGGAGCTGTTTTTT | CAIGLAGEGAGELFF | few | TRBJ2-2 | TRBD2 | TRBV10-3
TGTGCCACCAGTGGGGGGTTCGGCCGGAGAGGGATCTCCTACGAGCAGTACTTC | CATSGGFGRRGISYEQYF | many | TRBJ2-7 | - | TRBV24-1
TGTGCCAGCGGAAAAATAACAGACCTACAGGACGAGCAGTACTTC | CASGKITDLQDEQYF | many | TRBJ2-7 | - | TRBV6-2/TRBV6-3
TGTGCCACCAGGGCGACTCTGAACACCGGGGAGCTGTTTTTT | CATRATLNTGELFF | - | TRBJ2-2 | - | TRBV24-1
TGTGCCAGTAGTACGGGGGACTTCCCTAGAGGCTACGAGCAGTACTTC | CASSTGDFPRGYEQYF | few | TRBJ2-7 | - | TRBV19
TGTGCCAGCAGCAAACTGACAGGGAAAGAGGAAAAACTGTTTTTT | CASSKLTGKEEKLFF | many | TRBJ1-4 | TRBD1 | TRBV7-2